The next 16 T cell receptor beta chains were all read from a single sample in a study of CD8 T cells in Susac syndrome. Random hexamers were used to reverse transcribe the RNA input (roughly 0.5 to 1 ug). Each CDR3 protein is one row after TCRdb ran MiXCR on the immunoSEQ multiplex PCR reads. The table has fewer than 350,000 distinct CDR3 sequences, 85% seen once. Sequencing was performed on CD8+ T cells from PBMCs. These receptors were collected from a human donor with multiple sclerosis.

The V call is TRBV6-5, the J call TRBJ1-1; D gene ambiguous. CDR1 is MNHEY and CDR2 is SVGAGI in the germline V gene. This CDR3 comprises 14 residues. V was trimmed by 0 bases and J by 5 bases, leaving 10 bases between them. The chain's CDR3 is CASSYSRHGTEAFF. The CDR3 region has the DNA TGTGCCAGCAGTTACTCGAGACATGGAACTGAAGCTTTCTTT.

This chain connects TRBV10-1 to TRBJ2-3; 7 bases match TRBD2. The length of the CDR3 is 14 residues. Trimming cost V 3 bases and J 3 bases; bases outside gene matches: 3. Germline V gene sequence: CDR1 WNHNN, CDR2 SYGVQD (reference sequence). The CDR3 is CASSDLRETDTQYF. CDR3 nucleotide sequence: TGCGCCAGCAGTGACTTGCGGGAGACAGATACGCAGTATTTT.

The V and J genes are TRBV27 and TRBJ2-1; D gene uncertain. V lost 8 bases and J lost 9, with 11 bases in between. This CDR3 contains 11 residues. CDR1 and CDR2 (germline): MNHEY, SMNVEV (reference sequence). The CDR3 sequence is CASHGNTEQFF. CDR3 sequence (DNA): TGTGCCAGCCATGGAAATACTGAGCAGTTCTTC.

The chain combines TRBV27 with TRBJ2-2; 7 nucleotides match TRBD1. Looked up from germline, CDR1 is MNHEY and CDR2 is SMNVEV (reference sequence). The V and J ends lost 5 bases and 1 base, in that order; junction bases with no gene match: 4. The CDR3 covers 15 residues. CDR3 amino acids: CASSLRDRNTGELFF. In nucleotides, the CDR3 is TGTGCCAGCAGTCTCCGGGACAGGAACACCGGGGAGCTGTTTTTT.

The chain employs TRBV28 and TRBJ2-2; 7 positions match TRBD2. J was trimmed by 2 bases and V by 7 bases; bases with no gene match: 13. Looked up from germline, CDR1 is MDHEN and CDR2 is SYDVKM. There are 17 residues in the CDR3. In DNA, the CDR3 is TGTGCCAGCACCACGGTGGGAGGGGACTTAAACACCGGGGAGCTGTTTTTT. It is translated as CASTTVGGDLNTGELFF.

The chain joins TRBV20-1 to TRBJ2-5, with D unclear. V was trimmed by 0 bases and J by 1 base, leaving 15 bases between them. Germline V gene sequence: CDR1 DFQATT, CDR2 SNEGSKA (reference sequence). CDR3 length equals 16 residues. CDR3 protein: CSARDFNGLLQETQYF. DNA of the CDR3: TGCAGTGCTAGAGATTTTAACGGATTGCTCCAAGAGACCCAGTACTTC.

This chain's CDR3 is CASSFGTLGGELFF. DNA of the CDR3: TGTGCCAGCAGTTTTGGTACCCTGGGCGGGGAGCTGTTTTTT. This rearrangement joins TRBV27 to TRBJ2-2; D gene unclear. The ends were cut back, 3 bases at V and 7 bases at J, with 12 bases in the middle. The CDR3 has 14 amino acids. Germline assignment: CDR1 MNHEY and CDR2 SMNVEV (reference sequence).

The chain combines TRBV14 with TRBJ2-7; D is uncertain. CDR3 length: 13 residues. Germline CDR1 is SGHDN and CDR2 is FVKESK. V lost 4 bases, J lost 0 bases, and 7 bases lay in between. CDR3 amino acids: CASSRYDSYEQYF. The CDR3, as DNA: TGTGCCAGCAGCCGCTATGACTCCTACGAGCAGTACTTC.

The chain joins TRBV7-9 to TRBJ2-7; tentatively, D is TRBD1 or TRBD2 (5 bases each). The CDR3 length is 14 residues. Trimming took 1 base from V and 6 from J, leaving 13 bases between them. Germline CDR1 is SEHNR and CDR2 is FQNEAQ (reference sequence). In DNA, the CDR3 is TGTGCCAGCAGCTTAGGTATAGCAGGGAGCGAGCAGTACTTC. This gives the protein CASSLGIAGSEQYF.

The chain employs TRBV12-3 or TRBV12-4 and TRBJ2-2; TRBD2 aligns across 11 bases. V gave up 4 bases and J gave up 2 bases; unmatched junction bases: 6. This CDR3 contains 17 residues. CDR3: CASSSSGRRINTGELFF. DNA of the CDR3: TGTGCCAGCAGTTCTAGCGGGAGGAGAATAAACACCGGGGAGCTGTTTTTT.

This sequence joins TRBV6-5 and TRBJ2-5; 9 nucleotides align to TRBD2. V was pared by 7 bases and J by 3 bases, with 0 bases of the junction left unmatched. The CDR3 is made up of 12 amino acids. CDR1 is MNHEY and CDR2 is SVGAGI in the germline V gene. The CDR3 spells CASTSGEETQYF. The CDR3, as DNA: TGTGCCAGCACTAGCGGGGAAGAGACCCAGTACTTC.

The V gene is TRBV9, the J gene TRBJ2-5, with D possibly being TRBD1 (6 bases). Germline assignment: CDR1 SGDLS and CDR2 YYNGEE. Trimming pared 0 bases from V and 7 bases from J, leaving 19 bases between. The length of the CDR3 is 16 residues. The CDR3 reads CASSVEEGDPDRTQYF. The CDR3 DNA follows: TGTGCCAGCAGCGTAGAAGAGGGGGACCCCGACAGGACCCAGTACTTC.

This clonotype appeared once. This chain joins TRBV11-2 and TRBJ1-3; D gene uncertain. Germline V CDR1 and CDR2: SGHAT, FQNNGV. CDR3 length equals 13 residues. The germline V and J ends were trimmed by 5 bases and 2 bases, with 7 bases remaining between them. The CDR3 nucleotides read TGTGCCAGCAGCCCGCATACTGGAAACACCATATATTTT. Its translation is CASSPHTGNTIYF.

DNA of the CDR3: TGTGCCAGCAGTTTTAAGCTAGAGGAAGGGGTCTCGACCTACGAGCAGTACTTC. Translation gives CASSFKLEEGVSTYEQYF. This rearrangement joins TRBV28 to TRBJ2-7; possibly TRBD1 for D (5 bases). This CDR3 is 18 amino acids long. Germline V gene sequence: CDR1 MDHEN, CDR2 SYDVKM. Trimming removed 3 bases from V and 2 bases from J, with 23 bases in between.

J is TRBJ2-5 and V is TRBV7-9, with D perhaps being TRBD1 or TRBD2 (5 bases each). CDR1 is SEHNR and CDR2 is FQNEAQ in the germline V gene (reference sequence). Trimming cost V 6 bases and J 0 bases, with 5 bases left between them. The CDR3 loop spans 12 amino acids. This CDR3 is CASRGDQETQYF. In nucleotides, the CDR3 is TGTGCCAGCAGGGGGGACCAAGAGACCCAGTACTTC. Combining the CDR3 with reference TRBV7-9 and TRBJ2-5 gives the whole variable domain DTGVSQNPRHKITKRGQNVTFRCDPISEHNRLYWYRQTLGQGPEFLTYFQNEAQLEKSRLLSDRFSAERPKGSFSTLEIQRTEQGDSAMYLCASRGDQETQYFGPGTRLLVL.

This sequence joins TRBV20-1 and TRBJ2-1; 13 bases match TRBD2. The trim removed 0 bases at V and 12 bases at J, leaving 5 bases unmatched. Germline CDR1 and CDR2: DFQATT and SNEGSKA (reference sequence). The CDR3 consists of 14 residues. The CDR3 is CSARELAGGPGQFF. For the CDR3, the DNA is TGCAGTGCTAGAGAACTAGCGGGAGGGCCGGGGCAGTTCTTC.